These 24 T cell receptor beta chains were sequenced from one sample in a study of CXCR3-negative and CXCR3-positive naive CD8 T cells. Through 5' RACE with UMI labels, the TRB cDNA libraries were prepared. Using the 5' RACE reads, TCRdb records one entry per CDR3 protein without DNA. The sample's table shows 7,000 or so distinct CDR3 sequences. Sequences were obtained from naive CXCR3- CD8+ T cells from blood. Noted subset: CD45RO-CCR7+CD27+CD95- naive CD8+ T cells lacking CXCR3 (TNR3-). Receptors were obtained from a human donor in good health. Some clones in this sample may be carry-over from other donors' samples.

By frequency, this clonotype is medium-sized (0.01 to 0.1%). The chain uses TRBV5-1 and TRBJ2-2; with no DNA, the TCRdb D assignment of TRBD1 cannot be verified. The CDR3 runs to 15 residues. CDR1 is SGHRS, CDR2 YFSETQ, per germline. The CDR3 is CASSMGQANTGELFF.

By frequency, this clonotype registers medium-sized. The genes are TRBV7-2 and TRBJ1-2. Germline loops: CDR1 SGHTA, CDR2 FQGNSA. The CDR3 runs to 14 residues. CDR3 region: CASSLEQGSYGYTF.

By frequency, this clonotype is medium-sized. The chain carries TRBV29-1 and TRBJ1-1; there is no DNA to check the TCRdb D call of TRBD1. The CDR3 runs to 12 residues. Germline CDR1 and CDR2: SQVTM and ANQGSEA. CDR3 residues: CSAWGLNTEAFF. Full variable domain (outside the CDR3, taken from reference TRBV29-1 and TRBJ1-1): SAVISQKPSRDICQRGTSLTIQCQVDSQVTMMFWYRQQPGQSLTLIATANQGSEATYESGFVIDKFPISRPNLTFSTLTVSNMSPEDSSIYLCSAWGLNTEAFFGQGTRLTVV.

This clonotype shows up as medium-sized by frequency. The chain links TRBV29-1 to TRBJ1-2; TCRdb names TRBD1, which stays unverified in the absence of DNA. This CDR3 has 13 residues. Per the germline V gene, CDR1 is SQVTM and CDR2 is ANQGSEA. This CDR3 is CSVDWGTNYGYTF.

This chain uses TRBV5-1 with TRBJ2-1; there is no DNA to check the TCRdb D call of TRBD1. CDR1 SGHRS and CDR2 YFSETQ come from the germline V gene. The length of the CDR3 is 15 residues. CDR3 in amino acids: CASSSEGGSYNEQFF. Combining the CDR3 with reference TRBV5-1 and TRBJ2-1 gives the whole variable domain KAGVTQTPRYLIKTRGQQVTLSCSPISGHRSVSWYQQTPGQGLQFLFEYFSETQRNKGNFPGRFSGRQFSNSRSEMNVSTLELGDSALYLCASSSEGGSYNEQFFGPGTRLTVL.

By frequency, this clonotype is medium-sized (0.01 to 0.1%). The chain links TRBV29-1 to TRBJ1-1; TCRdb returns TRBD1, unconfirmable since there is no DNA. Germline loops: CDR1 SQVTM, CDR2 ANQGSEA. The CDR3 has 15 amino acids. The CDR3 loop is CSVEGTDSLPDEAFF.

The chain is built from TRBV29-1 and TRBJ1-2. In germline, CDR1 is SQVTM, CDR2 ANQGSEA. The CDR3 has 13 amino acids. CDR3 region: CSVEVDFNYGYTF.

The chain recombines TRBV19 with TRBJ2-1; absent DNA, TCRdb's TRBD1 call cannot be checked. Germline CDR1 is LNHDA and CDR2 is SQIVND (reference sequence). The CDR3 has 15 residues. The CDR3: CASSNPGTGYNEQFF.

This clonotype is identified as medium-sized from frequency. The CDR3 loop reads CASSLSGAAAEQYF. The chain uses TRBV28 and TRBJ2-7; TCRdb outputs TRBD1, but without DNA this stays unchecked. CDR3 length: 14 amino acids. Germline-derived CDR1 and CDR2 are MDHEN and SYDVKM.

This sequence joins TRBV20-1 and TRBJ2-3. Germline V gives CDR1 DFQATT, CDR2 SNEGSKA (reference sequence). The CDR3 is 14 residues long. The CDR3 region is CSAPARTSTDTQYF.

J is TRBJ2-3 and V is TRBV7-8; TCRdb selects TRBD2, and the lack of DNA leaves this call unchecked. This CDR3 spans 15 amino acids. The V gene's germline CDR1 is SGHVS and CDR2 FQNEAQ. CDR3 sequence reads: CASGGTSGITDTQYF. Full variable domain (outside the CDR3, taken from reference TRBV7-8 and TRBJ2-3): GAGVSQSPRYKVAKRGQDVALRCDPISGHVSLFWYQQALGQGPEFLTYFQNEAQLDKSGLPSDRFFAERPEGSVSTLKIQRTQQEDSAVYLCASGGTSGITDTQYFGPGTRLTVL.

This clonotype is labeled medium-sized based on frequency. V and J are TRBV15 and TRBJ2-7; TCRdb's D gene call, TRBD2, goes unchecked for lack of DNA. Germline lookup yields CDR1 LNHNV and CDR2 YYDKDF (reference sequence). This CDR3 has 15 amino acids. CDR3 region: CATSRDRGPSSEQYF. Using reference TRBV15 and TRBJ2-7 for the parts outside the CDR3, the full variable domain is DAMVIQNPRYQVTQFGKPVTLSCSQTLNHNVMYWYQQKSSQAPKLLFHYYDKDFNNEADTPDNFQSRRPNTSFCFLDIRSPGLGDTAMYLCATSRDRGPSSEQYFGPGTRLTVT.

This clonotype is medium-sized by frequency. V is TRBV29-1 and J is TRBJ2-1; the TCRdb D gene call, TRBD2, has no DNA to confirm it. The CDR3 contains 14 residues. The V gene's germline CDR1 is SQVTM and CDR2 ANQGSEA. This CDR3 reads CSVDNSGAYNEQFF.

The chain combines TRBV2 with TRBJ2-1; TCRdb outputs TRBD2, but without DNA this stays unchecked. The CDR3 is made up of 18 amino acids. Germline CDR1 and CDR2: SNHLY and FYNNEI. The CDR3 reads CASSEGQYRTTQANEQFF.

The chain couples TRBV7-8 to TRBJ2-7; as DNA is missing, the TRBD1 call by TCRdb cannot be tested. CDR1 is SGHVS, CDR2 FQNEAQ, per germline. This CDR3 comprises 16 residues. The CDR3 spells CASSLGDRGPSYEQYF.

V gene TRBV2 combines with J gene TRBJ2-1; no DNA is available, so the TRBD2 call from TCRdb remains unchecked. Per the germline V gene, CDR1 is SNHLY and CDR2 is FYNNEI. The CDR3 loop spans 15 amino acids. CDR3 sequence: CASSEELAGLNEQLF.

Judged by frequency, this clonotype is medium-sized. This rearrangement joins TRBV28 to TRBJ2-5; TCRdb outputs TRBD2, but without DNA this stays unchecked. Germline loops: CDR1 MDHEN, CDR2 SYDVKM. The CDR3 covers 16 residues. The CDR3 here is CASSPEAGSRQETQYF.

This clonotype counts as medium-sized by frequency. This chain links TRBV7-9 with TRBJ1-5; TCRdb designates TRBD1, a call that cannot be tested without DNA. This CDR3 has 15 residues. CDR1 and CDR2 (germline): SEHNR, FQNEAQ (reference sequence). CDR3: CASSLGDRDNQPQHF.

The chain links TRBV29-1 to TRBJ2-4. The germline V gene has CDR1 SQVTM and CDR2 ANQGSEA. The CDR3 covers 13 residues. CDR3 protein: CSASRELINIQYF.

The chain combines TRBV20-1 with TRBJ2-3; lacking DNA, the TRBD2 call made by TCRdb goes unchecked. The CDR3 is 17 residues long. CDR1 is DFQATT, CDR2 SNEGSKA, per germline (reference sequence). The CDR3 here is CSARAKTSGRDGYTQYF.

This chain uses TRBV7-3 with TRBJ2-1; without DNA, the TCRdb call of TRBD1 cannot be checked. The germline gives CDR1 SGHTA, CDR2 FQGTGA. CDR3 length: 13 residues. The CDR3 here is CASSLTSGDEQFF.

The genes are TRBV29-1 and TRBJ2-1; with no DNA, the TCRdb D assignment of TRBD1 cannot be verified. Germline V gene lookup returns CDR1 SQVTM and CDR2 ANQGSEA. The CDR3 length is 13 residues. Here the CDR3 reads CSARQGNYNEQFF.

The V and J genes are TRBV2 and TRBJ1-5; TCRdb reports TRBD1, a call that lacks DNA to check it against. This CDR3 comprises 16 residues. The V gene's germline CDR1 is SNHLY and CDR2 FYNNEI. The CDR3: CASSEAGSGGNQPQHF.

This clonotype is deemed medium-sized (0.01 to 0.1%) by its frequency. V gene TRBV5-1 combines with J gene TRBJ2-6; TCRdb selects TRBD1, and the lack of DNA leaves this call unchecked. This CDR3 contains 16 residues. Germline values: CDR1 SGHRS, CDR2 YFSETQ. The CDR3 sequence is CASSPGQGAGANVLTF.